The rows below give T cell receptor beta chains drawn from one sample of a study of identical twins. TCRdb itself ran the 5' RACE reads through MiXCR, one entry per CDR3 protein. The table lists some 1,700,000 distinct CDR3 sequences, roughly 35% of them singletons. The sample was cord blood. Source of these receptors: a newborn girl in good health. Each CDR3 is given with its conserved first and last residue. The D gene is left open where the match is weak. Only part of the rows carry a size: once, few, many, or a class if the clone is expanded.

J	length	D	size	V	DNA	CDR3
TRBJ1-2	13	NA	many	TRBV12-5	TGTGCTAGTGGACCTGACAGAAACTATGGCTACACCTTC	CASGPDRNYGYTF
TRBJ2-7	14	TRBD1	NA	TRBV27	TGTGCCAGCAGTTTTGGGGACAGGGCCTACGAGCAGTACTTC	CASSFGDRAYEQYF
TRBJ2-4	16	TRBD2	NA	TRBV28	TGTGCCAGCAGTGGACGGCGCGGGAGGCTCAATTACATTCAGTACTTC	CASSGRRGRLNYIQYF
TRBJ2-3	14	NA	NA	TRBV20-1	TGCAGTCTCGGACGTTACAGGAATACAGATACGCAGTATTTT	CSLGRYRNTDTQYF
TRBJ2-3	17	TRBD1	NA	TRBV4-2	TGTGCCAGCAGCCAAGACCACGACAGGGAATCTCCAGATACGCAGTATTTT	CASSQDHDRESPDTQYF
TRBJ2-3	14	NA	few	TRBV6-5	TGTGCCAGCAGCCAAACCCTCCGCACAGATACGCAGTATTTT	CASSQTLRTDTQYF
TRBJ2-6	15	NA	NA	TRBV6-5	TGTGCCAGCAGTGCCCAGCCCTCTGGGGCCAACGTCCTGACTTTC	CASSAQPSGANVLTF
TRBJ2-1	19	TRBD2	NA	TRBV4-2	TGTGCCAGCAGCCCTCTGGGTAGCGGGGGGGCCAAGTCCTGCAATGAGCAGTTCTTC	CASSPLGSGGAKSCNEQFF
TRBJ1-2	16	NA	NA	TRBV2	TGTGCCAGCAGCGGGTTCCGGAGACTGATTAACTATGGCTACACCTTC	CASSGFRRLINYGYTF
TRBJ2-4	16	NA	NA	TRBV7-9	TGTGCCAGCAGCTTAGGGGGAGCCAAGATATACAATGAGCAGTACTTC	CASSLGGAKIYNEQYF
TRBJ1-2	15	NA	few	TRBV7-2	TGTGCCAGCAGCTTAGTCCCCAGACAGGCCAGTGGCTACACCTTC	CASSLVPRQASGYTF
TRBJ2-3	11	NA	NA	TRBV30	TGTGCCTGGGGGGACACAGATACGCAGTATTTT	CAWGDTDTQYF
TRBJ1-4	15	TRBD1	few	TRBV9	TGTGCCAGCAGCCCCCGCGGGACAGGAAGTGAAAAACTGTTTTTT	CASSPRGTGSEKLFF
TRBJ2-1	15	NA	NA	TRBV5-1	TGCGCCAGCATCTTGGAACACCTCACCGGGGGTGAGCAGTTCTTC	CASILEHLTGGEQFF
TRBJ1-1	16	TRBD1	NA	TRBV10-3	TGTGCCATCAGCGACGACAGGGGAGTAGTAAACACTGAAGCTTTCTTT	CAISDDRGVVNTEAFF
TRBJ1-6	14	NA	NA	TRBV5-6	TGTGCCAGCAGCCCCGGCTGGGATAATTCACCCCTCCACTTT	CASSPGWDNSPLHF
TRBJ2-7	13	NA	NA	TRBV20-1	TGCAGTGCTAGGGGCGGAATCTACAATGAGCAGTACTTC	CSARGGIYNEQYF
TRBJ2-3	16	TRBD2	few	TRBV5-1	TGCGCCAGCAGCTACCGGACTAGCGGGGGGGGTGATACGCAGTATTTT	CASSYRTSGGGDTQYF
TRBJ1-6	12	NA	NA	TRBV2	TGTGCCAGCAGTGAAGGGACATCACCCCTCCACTTT	CASSEGTSPLHF
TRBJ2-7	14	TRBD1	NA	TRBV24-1	TGTGCCACCATCAGACAGGGGAAACCCTACGAGCAGTACTTC	CATIRQGKPYEQYF
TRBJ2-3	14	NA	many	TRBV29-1	TGCAGCGACAGCGGGTATGGCGCTACAGATACGCAGTATTTT	CSDSGYGATDTQYF
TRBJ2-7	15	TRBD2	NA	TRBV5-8	TGTGCCAGCAGCTCTCTCACTAGCGGGGGCTACGAGCAGTACTTC	CASSSLTSGGYEQYF
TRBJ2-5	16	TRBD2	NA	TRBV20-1	TGCAGTGCTCCCCACATTAGACGGGGGGGCATAGAGACCCAGTACTTC	CSAPHIRRGGIETQYF
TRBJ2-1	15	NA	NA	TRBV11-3	TGTGCCAGCAGCCCTAGCTGGGCGACAAACAATGAGCAGTTCTTC	CASSPSWATNNEQFF
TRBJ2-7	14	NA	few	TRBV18	TGTGCCAGCGCTTCCGGGATCATTGTTTACGAGCAGTACTTC	CASASGIIVYEQYF
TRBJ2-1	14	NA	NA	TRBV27	TGTGCCAGCAGTTTAGTAAGTTGGTACAATGAGCAGTTCTTC	CASSLVSWYNEQFF
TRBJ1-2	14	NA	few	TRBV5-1	TGCGCCAGCAGCCTAACGGACAGCCGCTATGGCTACACCTTC	CASSLTDSRYGYTF
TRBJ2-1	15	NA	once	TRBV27	TGTGCCAGCAGTTTATCCCAGGGCCCGTACAATGAGCAGTTCTTC	CASSLSQGPYNEQFF
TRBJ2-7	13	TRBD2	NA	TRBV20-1	TGCAGTGGGGGCGGGGGTATTTTCTACGAGCAGTACTTC	CSGGGGIFYEQYF
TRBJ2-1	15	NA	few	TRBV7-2	TGTGCCAGCAGGTTCGGGACTGGGCTCTCCAATGAGCAGTTCTTC	CASRFGTGLSNEQFF
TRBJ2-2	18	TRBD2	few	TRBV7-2	TGTGCCAGCAGCAAACGGACTAGCGGGGGGCGTGTCACCGGGGAGCTGTTTTTT	CASSKRTSGGRVTGELFF
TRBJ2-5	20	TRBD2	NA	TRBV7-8	TGTGCCAGCAGCTTAGCCTCTTTTCCCTTTACTAGCGGGATGCAAGAGACCCAGTACTTC	CASSLASFPFTSGMQETQYF
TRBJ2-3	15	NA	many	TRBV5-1	TGCGCCAGCAATCCAACAGGCGGGGTCACAGATACGCAGTATTTT	CASNPTGGVTDTQYF
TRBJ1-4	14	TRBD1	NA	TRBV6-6	TGTGCCAGCGAAGGGCAGGGGGCTTATGAAAAACTGTTTTTT	CASEGQGAYEKLFF
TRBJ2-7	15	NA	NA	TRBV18	TGTGCCAGCTCACCATCCCCAGGAGCACAATACGAGCAGTACTTC	CASSPSPGAQYEQYF
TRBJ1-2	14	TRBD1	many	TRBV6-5	TGTGCCAGCAGTTATTTGGGACAGAACTATGGCTACACCTTC	CASSYLGQNYGYTF
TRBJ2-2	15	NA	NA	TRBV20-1	TGCAGTGCCCCTGGGGCCACATCCGGATCCGGGGAGCTGTTTTTT	CSAPGATSGSGELFF
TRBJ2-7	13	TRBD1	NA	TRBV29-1	TGCAGCGCCAAGGACAGGGCTACCTACGAGCAGTACTTC	CSAKDRATYEQYF
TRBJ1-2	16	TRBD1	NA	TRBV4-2	TGTGCCAGCAGCCAAGGCCTCGGACAGGGGAACTATGGCTACACCTTC	CASSQGLGQGNYGYTF
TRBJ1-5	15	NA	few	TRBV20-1	TGCAGTGCTGCACAGTTGGCAGGGGATGATCAGCCCCAGCATTTT	CSAAQLAGDDQPQHF
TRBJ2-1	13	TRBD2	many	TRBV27	TGTGCCAGCAGACTAGCGGGAGGCGATGAGCAGTTCTTC	CASRLAGGDEQFF
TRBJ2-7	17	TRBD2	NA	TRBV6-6	TGTGCCAGCAGAAGGGAGACTAGCGGACTCAAGGGCTACGAGCAGTACTTC	CASRRETSGLKGYEQYF
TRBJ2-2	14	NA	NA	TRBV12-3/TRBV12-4	TGTGCCAGCAGTTTACTCGAAGACACCGGGGAGCTGTTTTTT	CASSLLEDTGELFF
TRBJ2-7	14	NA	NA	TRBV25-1	TGTGCCAGCAGTGAACCGCTGAGTTACAATGAGCAGTACTTC	CASSEPLSYNEQYF
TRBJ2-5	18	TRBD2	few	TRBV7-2	TGTGCCAGCAGCTTAGCGAGACTAGCGGGGGGCCGGGGAGAGACCCAGTACTTC	CASSLARLAGGRGETQYF
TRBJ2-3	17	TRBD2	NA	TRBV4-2	TGTGCCAGCAGCCAAGATGGACTAGCGGGTAGCACAGATACGCAGTATTTT	CASSQDGLAGSTDTQYF
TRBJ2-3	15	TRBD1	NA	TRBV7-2	TGTGCCAGCAGCACCCGGGACAGGGTGGCAGATACGCAGTATTTT	CASSTRDRVADTQYF
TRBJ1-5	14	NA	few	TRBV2	TGTGCCAGCAGTGGGTCAGCTATCAATCAGCCCCAGCATTTT	CASSGSAINQPQHF
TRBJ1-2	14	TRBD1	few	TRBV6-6	TGTGCCAGCAGTTCCGAACAGGGGAACTATGGCTACACCTTC	CASSSEQGNYGYTF
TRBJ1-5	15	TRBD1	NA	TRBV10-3	TGTGCCGGTAGGACAGGGGGCTGGAGCAATCAGCCCCAGCATTTT	CAGRTGGWSNQPQHF
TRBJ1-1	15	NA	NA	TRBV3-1	TGTGCCAGCAGTCGGGGACGGACAGTCAACACTGAAGCTTTCTTT	CASSRGRTVNTEAFF
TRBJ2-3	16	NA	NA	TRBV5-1	TGCGCCAGCAGCTTGGGAGTGGAACCGAGCACAGATAGGCAGTATTTT	CASSLGVEPSTDRQYF
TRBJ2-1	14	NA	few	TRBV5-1	TGCGCCAGCAGCTTGGTCAGGGAAAGGGATGAGCAGTTCTTC	CASSLVRERDEQFF
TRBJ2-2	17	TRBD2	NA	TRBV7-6	TGTGCCAGCAGCTTCCGACTAGCGGGAGCTAACACCGGGGAGCTGTTTTTT	CASSFRLAGANTGELFF
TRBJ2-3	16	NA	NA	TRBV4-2	TGTGCCAGCAGCCCAGGGGTATGGGGGGGCACAGATACGCAGTATTTT	CASSPGVWGGTDTQYF
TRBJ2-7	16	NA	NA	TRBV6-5	TGTGCCAGCAGTTACTCGAACAGGTTTGACTCCTACGAGCAGTACTTC	CASSYSNRFDSYEQYF
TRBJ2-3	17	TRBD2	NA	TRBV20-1	TGCAGTGCTGCTCGATATCAGCGGGGCCGGTGGGGAGATACGCAGTATTTT	CSAARYQRGRWGDTQYF
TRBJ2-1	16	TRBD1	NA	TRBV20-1	TGCAGTGCTAGTCCACAGGGGGCTCAACCTTACAATGAGCAGTTCTTC	CSASPQGAQPYNEQFF
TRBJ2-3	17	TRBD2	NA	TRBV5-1	TGCGCCAGCAGCGACGGGAGGGGACTCCCGGGCACAGATACGCAGTATTTT	CASSDGRGLPGTDTQYF